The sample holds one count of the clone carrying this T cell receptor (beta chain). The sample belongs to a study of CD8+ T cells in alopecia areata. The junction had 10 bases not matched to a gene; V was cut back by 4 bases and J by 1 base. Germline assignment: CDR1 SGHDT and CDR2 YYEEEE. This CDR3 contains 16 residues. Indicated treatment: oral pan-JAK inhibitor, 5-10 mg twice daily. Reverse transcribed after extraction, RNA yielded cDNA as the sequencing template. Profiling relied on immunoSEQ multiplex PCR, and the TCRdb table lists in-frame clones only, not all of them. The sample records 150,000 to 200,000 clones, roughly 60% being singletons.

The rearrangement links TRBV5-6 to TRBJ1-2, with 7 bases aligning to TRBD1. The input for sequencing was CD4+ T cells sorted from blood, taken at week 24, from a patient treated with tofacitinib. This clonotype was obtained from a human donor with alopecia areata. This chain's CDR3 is CASSPGLGDSNYGYTF. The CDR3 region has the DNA TGTGCCAGCAGCCCGGGTCTGGGGGACAGTAACTATGGCTACACCTTC.